Shown below are 15 T cell receptor beta chains from a single sample sequenced in a study of regulatory T cells in long-lasting Graves disease. Time point specified: newly diagnosed GD, antithyroid drugs for less than 3 months. PBMCs were the source of the RNA used for TCR sequencing. In building TCR beta libraries, iRepertoire HTBI primers were used together with Arm-PCR of CDR3 regions. TCRdb called the multiplex PCR reads again in MiXCR, with one record for every CDR3 protein. The sample includes 350,000 to 550,000 distinct CDR3 sequences, 11% to 15% of them seen just once. This same sample was also part of a study on T cells in Graves' hyperthyroidism and ophthalmopathy.

The sequencing used peripheral blood mononuclear cells (PBMCs), collected at new diagnosis, from a patient treated with antithyroid drugs. These receptor sequences come from a woman aged 45-59 years with Graves disease.

The CDR3 sequence is CSARGLAGAGDTQYF. CDR3 nucleotides: TGCAGTGCTAGGGGACTAGCGGGAGCGGGAGATACGCAGTATTTT. The genes are TRBV20-1 and TRBJ2-3; 14 positions match TRBD2. Germline loops: CDR1 DFQATT, CDR2 SNEGSKA (reference sequence). V lost 3 bases to trimming and J lost 5 bases; unmatched junction nucleotides: 4. This CDR3 spans 15 amino acids.

This clonotype was observed many times. The CDR3 loop is CASSLWASGRTGEQFF. DNA for the CDR3: TGTGCCAGCAGTTTATGGGCTAGCGGGAGGACGGGGGAGCAGTTCTTC. This rearrangement joins TRBV28 to TRBJ2-1; 11 positions match TRBD2. Germline V CDR1 and CDR2: MDHEN, SYDVKM. J was trimmed by 10 bases and V by 0 bases; bases with no gene match: 8. This CDR3 has 16 residues.

The table lists this clonotype with a few counts. The chain has TRBV28 and TRBJ2-5; D remains ambiguous. The CDR3 runs 14 residues. V lost 2 bases to trimming and J lost 2 bases, with 9 bases between them. The germline V gene has CDR1 MDHEN and CDR2 SYDVKM. The CDR3 bases are TGTGCCAGCAGTTTAATCCCCGGTCAAGAGACCCAGTACTTC. Residues: CASSLIPGQETQYF.

This clonotype showed up many times. V and J are TRBV9 and TRBJ2-2; D not resolved. The CDR3 consists of 14 residues. V was pared by 0 bases and J by 1 base, with 4 bases between. The germline CDR1 and CDR2 sequences are SGDLS and YYNGEE. CDR3 coding DNA: TGTGCCAGCAGCGTAGACCTGAACACCGGGGAGCTGTTTTTT. It is translated as CASSVDLNTGELFF.

This clonotype was observed many times. V gene TRBV12-3 or TRBV12-4 combines with J gene TRBJ2-1; possibly TRBD1 for D (5 bases). V was pared by 6 bases and J by 3 bases, with 9 bases between. There are 13 residues in the CDR3. CDR3 in amino acids: CASSIDSYNEQFF. In DNA form, the CDR3 reads TGTGCCAGCAGCATCGACAGCTACAATGAGCAGTTCTTC.

In this sample, this clonotype turned up many times. V and J are TRBV28 and TRBJ2-1; 8 bases agree with TRBD2. Germline CDR1 MDHEN, CDR2 SYDVKM. The V segment lost 6 bases and the J segment 7 bases; nucleotides outside the gene matches: 14. This CDR3 region has 16 residues. DNA of the CDR3: TGTGCCAGCAGCCTCTTGGGGAGCGGGAGTAGGAATGAGCAGTTCTTC. Its protein is CASSLLGSGSRNEQFF.

The sample holds many counts of this clonotype. The rearrangement joins TRBV28 to TRBJ2-3; 12 nucleotides match TRBD2. The V and J ends lost 3 bases and 4 bases, in that order; junction bases with no gene match: 5. The CDR3 is 16 amino acids. Germline CDR1 and CDR2: MDHEN and SYDVKM. CDR3: CASSLLAGGPADTQYF. Here the CDR3 DNA reads TGTGCCAGCAGTTTGCTAGCGGGAGGGCCCGCAGATACGCAGTATTTT.

On this clonotype itself: This may come from a read error, since a much larger clone is one base off. The chain carries TRBV30 and TRBJ2-1, with unresolved D. Germline CDR1 reads GTSNPN; CDR2 reads SVGIG (reference sequence). Trimming cost V 0 bases and J 10 bases, with 7 bases left between them. The CDR3 runs 11 residues. The CDR3 sequence: CAWSVALEQFF. Written as DNA, the CDR3 is TGTGCCTGGAGTGTCGCCCTGGAGCAGTTCTTC. Full variable domain (rest looked up from reference TRBV30 and TRBJ2-1): SQTIHQWPATLVQPVGSPLSLECTVEGTSNPNLYWYRQAAGRGLQLLFYSVGIGQISSEVPQNLSASRPQDRQFILSSKKLLLSDSGFYLCAWSVALEQFFGPGTRLTVL.

The sample holds many counts of this clonotype. V and J are TRBV2 and TRBJ2-7, with 10 nucleotides matching TRBD1. The germline gives CDR1 SNHLY, CDR2 FYNNEI. The CDR3 covers 13 residues. J lost 4 bases, V lost 7 bases, and 4 bases had no gene match. This CDR3 is CASNRDRGYEQYF. In DNA, the CDR3 is TGTGCCAGCAACCGGGACAGGGGTTACGAGCAGTACTTC. Supplemented by reference TRBV2 and TRBJ2-7, the full variable domain reads EPEVTQTPSHQVTQMGQEVILRCVPISNHLYFYWYRQILGQKVEFLVSFYNNEISEKSEIFDDQFSVERPDGSNFTLKIRSTKLEDSAMYFCASNRDRGYEQYFGPGTRLTVT.

This clonotype was recorded many times. The chain joins TRBV9 to TRBJ2-1; D gene unclear. The V gene's germline CDR1 is SGDLS and CDR2 YYNGEE. The V end lost 3 bases, the J end lost 2 bases, and 9 bases lay between the germline ends. This CDR3 has 14 amino acids. For the CDR3, the DNA is TGTGCCAGCAGCGCCCGATCGGCCTACAATGAGCAGTTCTTC. Protein: CASSARSAYNEQFF.

This clonotype occurred many times. The chain has TRBV5-1 and TRBJ1-1, with TRBD1 as a possible D gene (6 bases). The CDR3 is made up of 13 amino acids. Deletions cut 4 bases from V and 0 bases from J, with 7 bases between. Germline lookup yields CDR1 SGHRS and CDR2 YFSETQ. The CDR3 coding sequence is TGCGCCAGCAGCGGACAGATGAACACTGAAGCTTTCTTT. It yields the protein CASSGQMNTEAFF.

For this clonotype: It may be a read error: a sequence one base away is much more abundant. The chain carries TRBV7-3 and TRBJ2-7, with D perhaps matching TRBD1 (6 bases). CDR1 is SGHTA, CDR2 FQGTGA, per germline. The CDR3 has 15 amino acids. V was clipped by 2 bases and J by 6 bases, with 17 bases between them. CDR3 region: CASSLDRDRFPEQYF. For the CDR3, the DNA is TGTGCCAGCAGCTTAGATAGAGACAGGTTCCCCGAGCAGTACTTC.

CDR3 in DNA: TGTGCCAGTTCAACCACGCTCAGTTCTAGCAATCAGCCCCAGCATTTT. Protein product: CASSTTLSSSNQPQHF. This chain uses TRBV12-3 or TRBV12-4 with TRBJ1-5, with D unresolved. This CDR3 has 16 amino acids. The ends were cut back, 9 bases at V and 0 bases at J, with 18 bases in the middle.

This clonotype was detected many times. The chain is built from TRBV2 and TRBJ2-7; 8 bases line up with TRBD2. With 9 bases clipped from V and 6 bases from J, the junction kept 13 bases outside the gene matches. The length of the CDR3 is 14 residues. Germline lookup yields CDR1 SNHLY and CDR2 FYNNEI. CDR3 loop: CASKISGSFGEQYF. The CDR3 region has the DNA TGTGCCAGTAAGATAAGCGGGAGTTTTGGCGAGCAGTACTTC. The full variable domain, its missing parts supplied by reference TRBV2 and TRBJ2-7, is EPEVTQTPSHQVTQMGQEVILRCVPISNHLYFYWYRQILGQKVEFLVSFYNNEISEKSEIFDDQFSVERPDGSNFTLKIRSTKLEDSAMYFCASKISGSFGEQYFGPGTRLTVT.

The gene calls are TRBV6-2 or TRBV6-3 and TRBJ1-1; D uncertain. Per the germline V gene, CDR1 is MNHEY and CDR2 is SVGEGT. The V end was cut by 3 bases, the J end by 8 bases, with 13 bases between. The CDR3 spans 13 residues. CDR3 amino acids: CASSYPPRSEAFF. In DNA form, the CDR3 reads TGTGCCAGCAGTTATCCCCCCAGAAGCGAAGCTTTCTTT.